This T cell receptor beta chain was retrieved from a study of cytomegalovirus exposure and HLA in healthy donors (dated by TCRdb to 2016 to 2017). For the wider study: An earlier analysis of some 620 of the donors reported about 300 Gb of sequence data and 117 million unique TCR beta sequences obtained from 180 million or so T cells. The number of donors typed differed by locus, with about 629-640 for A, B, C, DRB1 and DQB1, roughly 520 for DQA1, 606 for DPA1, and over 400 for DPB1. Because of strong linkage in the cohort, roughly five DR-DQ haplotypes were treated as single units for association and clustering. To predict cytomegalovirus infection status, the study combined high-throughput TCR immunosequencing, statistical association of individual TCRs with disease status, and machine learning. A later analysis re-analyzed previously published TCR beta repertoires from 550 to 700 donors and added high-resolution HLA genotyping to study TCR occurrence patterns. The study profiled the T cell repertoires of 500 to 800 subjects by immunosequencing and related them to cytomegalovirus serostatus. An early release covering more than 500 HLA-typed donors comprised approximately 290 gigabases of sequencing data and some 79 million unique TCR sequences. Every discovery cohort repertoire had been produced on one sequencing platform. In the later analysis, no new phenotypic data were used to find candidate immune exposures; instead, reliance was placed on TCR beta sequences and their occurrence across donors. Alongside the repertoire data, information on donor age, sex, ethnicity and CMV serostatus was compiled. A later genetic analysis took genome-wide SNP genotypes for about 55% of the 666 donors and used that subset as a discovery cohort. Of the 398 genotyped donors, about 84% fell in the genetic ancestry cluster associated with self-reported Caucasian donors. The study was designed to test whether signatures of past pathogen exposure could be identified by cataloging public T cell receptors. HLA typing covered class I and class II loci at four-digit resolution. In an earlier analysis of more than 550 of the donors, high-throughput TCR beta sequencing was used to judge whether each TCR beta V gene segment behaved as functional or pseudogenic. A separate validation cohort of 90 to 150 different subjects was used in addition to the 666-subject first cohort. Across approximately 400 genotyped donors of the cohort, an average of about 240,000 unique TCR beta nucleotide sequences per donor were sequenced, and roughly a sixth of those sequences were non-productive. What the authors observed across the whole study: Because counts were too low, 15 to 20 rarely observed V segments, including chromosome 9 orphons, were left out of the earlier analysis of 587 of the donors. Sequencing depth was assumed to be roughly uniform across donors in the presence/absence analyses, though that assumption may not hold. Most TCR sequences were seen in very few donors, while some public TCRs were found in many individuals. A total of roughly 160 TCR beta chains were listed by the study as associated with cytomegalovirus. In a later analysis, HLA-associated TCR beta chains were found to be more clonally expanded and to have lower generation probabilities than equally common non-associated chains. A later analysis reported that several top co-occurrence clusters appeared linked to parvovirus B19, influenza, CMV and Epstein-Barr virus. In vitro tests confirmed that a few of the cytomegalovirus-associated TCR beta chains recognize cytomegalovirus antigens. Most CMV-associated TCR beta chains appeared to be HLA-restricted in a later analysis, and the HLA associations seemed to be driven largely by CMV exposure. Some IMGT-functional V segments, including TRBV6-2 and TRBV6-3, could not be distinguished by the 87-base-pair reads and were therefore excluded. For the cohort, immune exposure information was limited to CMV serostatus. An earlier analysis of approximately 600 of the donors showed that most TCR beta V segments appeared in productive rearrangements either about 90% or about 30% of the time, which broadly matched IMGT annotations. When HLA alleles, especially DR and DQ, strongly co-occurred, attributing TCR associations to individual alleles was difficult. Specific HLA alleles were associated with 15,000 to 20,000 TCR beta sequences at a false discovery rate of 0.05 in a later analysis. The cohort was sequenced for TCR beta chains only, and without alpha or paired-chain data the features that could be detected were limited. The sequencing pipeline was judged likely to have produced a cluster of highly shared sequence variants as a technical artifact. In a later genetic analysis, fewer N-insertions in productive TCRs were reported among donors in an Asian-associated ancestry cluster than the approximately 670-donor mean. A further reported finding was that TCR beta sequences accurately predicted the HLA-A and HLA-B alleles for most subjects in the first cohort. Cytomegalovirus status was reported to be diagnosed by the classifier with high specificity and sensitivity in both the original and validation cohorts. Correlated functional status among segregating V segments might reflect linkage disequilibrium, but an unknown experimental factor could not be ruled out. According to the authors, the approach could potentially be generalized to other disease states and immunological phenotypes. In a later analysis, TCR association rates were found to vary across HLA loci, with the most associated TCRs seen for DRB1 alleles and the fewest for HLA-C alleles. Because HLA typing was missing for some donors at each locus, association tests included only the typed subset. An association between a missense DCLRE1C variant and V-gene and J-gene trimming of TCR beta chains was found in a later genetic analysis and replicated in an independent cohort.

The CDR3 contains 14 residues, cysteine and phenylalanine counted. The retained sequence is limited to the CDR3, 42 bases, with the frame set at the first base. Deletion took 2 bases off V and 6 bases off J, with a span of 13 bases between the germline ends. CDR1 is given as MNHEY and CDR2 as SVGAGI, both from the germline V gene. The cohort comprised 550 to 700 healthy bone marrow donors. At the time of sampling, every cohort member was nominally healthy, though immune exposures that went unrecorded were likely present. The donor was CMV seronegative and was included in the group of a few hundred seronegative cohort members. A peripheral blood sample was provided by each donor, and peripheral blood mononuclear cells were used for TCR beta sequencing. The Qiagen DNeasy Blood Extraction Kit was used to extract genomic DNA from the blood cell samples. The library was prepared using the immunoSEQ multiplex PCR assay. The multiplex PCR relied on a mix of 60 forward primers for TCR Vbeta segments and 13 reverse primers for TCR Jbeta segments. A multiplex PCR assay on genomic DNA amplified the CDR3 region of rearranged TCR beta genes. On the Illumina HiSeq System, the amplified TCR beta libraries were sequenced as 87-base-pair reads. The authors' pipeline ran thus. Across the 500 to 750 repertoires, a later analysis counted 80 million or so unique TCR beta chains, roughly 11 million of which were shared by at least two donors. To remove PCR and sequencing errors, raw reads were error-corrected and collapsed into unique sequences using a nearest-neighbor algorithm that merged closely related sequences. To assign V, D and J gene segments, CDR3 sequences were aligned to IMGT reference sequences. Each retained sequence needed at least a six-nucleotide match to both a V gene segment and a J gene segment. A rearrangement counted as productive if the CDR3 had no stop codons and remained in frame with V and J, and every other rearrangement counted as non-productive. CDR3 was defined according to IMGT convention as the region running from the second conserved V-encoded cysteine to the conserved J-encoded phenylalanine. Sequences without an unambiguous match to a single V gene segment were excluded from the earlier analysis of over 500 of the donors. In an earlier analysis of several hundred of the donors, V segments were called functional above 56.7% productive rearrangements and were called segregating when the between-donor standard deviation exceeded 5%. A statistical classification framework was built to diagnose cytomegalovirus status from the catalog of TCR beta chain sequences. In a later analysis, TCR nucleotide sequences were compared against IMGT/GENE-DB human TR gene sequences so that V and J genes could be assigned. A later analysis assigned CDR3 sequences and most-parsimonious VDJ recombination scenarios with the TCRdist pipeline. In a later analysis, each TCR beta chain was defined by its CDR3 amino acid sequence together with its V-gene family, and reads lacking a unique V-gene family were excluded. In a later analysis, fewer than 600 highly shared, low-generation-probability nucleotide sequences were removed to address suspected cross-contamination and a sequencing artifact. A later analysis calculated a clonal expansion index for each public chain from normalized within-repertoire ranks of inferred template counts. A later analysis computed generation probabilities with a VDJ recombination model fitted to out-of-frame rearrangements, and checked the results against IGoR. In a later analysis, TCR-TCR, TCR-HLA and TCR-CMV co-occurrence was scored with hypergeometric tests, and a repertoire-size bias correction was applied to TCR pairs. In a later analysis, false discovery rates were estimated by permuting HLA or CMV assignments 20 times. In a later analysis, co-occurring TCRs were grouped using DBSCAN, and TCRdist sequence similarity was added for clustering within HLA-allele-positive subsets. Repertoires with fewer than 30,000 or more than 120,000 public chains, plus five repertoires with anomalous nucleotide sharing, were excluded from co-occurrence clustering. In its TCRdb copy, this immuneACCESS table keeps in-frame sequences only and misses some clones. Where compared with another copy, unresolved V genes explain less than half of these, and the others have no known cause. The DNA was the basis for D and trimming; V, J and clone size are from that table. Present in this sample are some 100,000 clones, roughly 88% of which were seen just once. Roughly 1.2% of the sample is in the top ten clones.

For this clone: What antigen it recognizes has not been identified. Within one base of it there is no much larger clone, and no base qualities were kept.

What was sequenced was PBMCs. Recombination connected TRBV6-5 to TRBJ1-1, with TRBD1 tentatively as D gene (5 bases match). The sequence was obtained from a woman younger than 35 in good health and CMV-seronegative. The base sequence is TGTGCCAGCAGTTACGGGGAGGGGATCTCTGAAGCTTTCTTT. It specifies CASSYGEGISEAFF.